This entry lists 6 T cell receptor beta chains sequenced from one sample in a study of CD8 T cells in Susac syndrome (dated by TCRdb to between 2019 and 2020). The library relied on the immunoSEQ multiplex PCR assay. RNA was extracted with the RNeasy kit and 0.5 to 1 ug was reverse transcribed using random hexamers. In-frame beta chains were kept once TCRdb had trimmed the public reads at Q25 with fastp and called clones with MiXCR. Entries are consolidated by CDR3 protein sequence, retaining the most common genes and DNA. Present in this sample are roughly 330,000 distinct CDR3 sequences, approximately 90% of which were seen just once. About 0.07% of the sample rests with the top ten. Sequencing input: CD4+ T cells from PBMCs. The receptor source for this set is a human donor with multiple sclerosis.

The chain uses TRBV5-1 and TRBJ2-3; 14 nucleotides match TRBD2. Germline values: CDR1 SGHRS, CDR2 YFSETQ. This CDR3 region has 19 residues. J was trimmed by 4 bases and V by 3 bases; bases with no gene match: 13. CDR3 nucleotide sequence: TGCGCCAGCAGCTCGGTGACTAGCGGGAGGGCCGTTATGGCAGATACGCAGTATTTT. The encoded protein is CASSSVTSGRAVMADTQYF.

The rearrangement links TRBV7-9 to TRBJ2-3; D possibly corresponds to TRBD1 (6 bases). V was clipped by 5 bases and J by 9 bases, with 18 bases between them. The CDR3 is 14 residues long. Germline-derived CDR1 and CDR2 are SEHNR and FQNEAQ (reference sequence). The CDR3 region is CASSPRQALGTQYF. The CDR3, as DNA: TGTGCCAGCAGCCCCCGACAGGCGCTAGGGACGCAGTATTTT.

CDR3 sequence (DNA): TGCGCCAGCAGCTTAACCGGGACAAACGATCAGCCCCAGCATTTT. Its protein is CASSLTGTNDQPQHF. This chain connects TRBV5-1 to TRBJ1-5; D perhaps matches TRBD1 (6 bases). V was clipped by 2 bases and J by 5 bases, with 14 bases between them. This CDR3 is built from 15 residues. From germline, CDR1 is SGHRS and CDR2 YFSETQ.

The rearrangement uses TRBV7-6 and TRBJ1-3; D is undetermined. Trimming cost V 1 base and J 6 bases, with 10 bases left between them. CDR1 SGHVS and CDR2 FNYEAQ come from the germline V gene. This CDR3 is built from 14 residues. CDR3 nucleotides: TGTGCCAGCAGCTTAGGAAGAGTGTCAAACACCATATATTTT. Its protein product is CASSLGRVSNTIYF.

The gene calls are TRBV5-1 and TRBJ1-1; possible D gene TRBD1, 5 bases. V lost 2 bases, J lost 1 base, and 12 bases lay in between. This CDR3 has 15 amino acids. CDR1 SGHRS and CDR2 YFSETQ come from the germline V gene. The CDR3 nucleotides read TGCGCCAGCAGCTTACCGGGAGGGGCGAACACTGAAGCTTTCTTT. Translated: CASSLPGGANTEAFF.

This clonotype was recorded only once. The genes are TRBV12-3 or TRBV12-4 and TRBJ2-7, with 9 bases identical to TRBD2. This CDR3 has 16 amino acids. The V gene end was trimmed by 6 bases and the J gene end by 6 bases; junction bases not matched to a gene: 15. The chain's CDR3 is CASRPRSASGDREQYF. Written as DNA, the CDR3 is TGTGCCAGCAGACCCCGGTCGGCTAGCGGGGATCGCGAGCAGTACTTC.